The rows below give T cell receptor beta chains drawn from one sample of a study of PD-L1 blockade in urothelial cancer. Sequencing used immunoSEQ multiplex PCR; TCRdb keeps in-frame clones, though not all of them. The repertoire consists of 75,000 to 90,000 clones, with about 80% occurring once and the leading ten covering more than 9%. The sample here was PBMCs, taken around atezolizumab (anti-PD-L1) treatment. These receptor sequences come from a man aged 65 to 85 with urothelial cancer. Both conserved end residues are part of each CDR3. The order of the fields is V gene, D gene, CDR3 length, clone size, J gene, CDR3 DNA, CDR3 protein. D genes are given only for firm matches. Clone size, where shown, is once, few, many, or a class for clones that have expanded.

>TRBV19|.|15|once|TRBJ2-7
TGTGCCAGTAGCCCCCAGGTGGGGCTATCCTACGAGCAGTACTTC
CASSPQVGLSYEQYF
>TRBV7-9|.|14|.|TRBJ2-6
TGTGCCAGCAGCTTCAACTCTGGGGCCAACGTCCTGACTTTC
CASSFNSGANVLTF
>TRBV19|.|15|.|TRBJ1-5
TGTGCCAGTAGTATCCTGGGGAGGGTCAATCAGCCCCAGCATTTT
CASSILGRVNQPQHF
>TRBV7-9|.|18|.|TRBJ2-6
TGTGCCAGCAGCCGTAGACAGGCCCCTCTCTCTGGGGCCAACGTCCTGACTTTC
CASSRRQAPLSGANVLTF
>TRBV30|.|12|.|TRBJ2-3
TGTGCCTGGAGTCGTAGCACAGATACGCAGTATTTT
CAWSRSTDTQYF
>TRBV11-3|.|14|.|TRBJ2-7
TGTGCCAGCAGCTTAGACAGGGATGGGGCCGAGCAGTACTTC
CASSLDRDGAEQYF
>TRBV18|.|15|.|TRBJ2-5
TGTGCCAGCTCACCACCGGTAGGGGGTACAGAGACCCAGTACTTC
CASSPPVGGTETQYF
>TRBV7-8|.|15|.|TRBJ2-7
TGTGCCAGCAGCTTAGTTGGGGGCCTGTATTACGAGCAGTACTTC
CASSLVGGLYYEQYF
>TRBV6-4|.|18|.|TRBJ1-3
TGTGCCAGCAGTGACCCTGACAGTCCGGACTATTCTGGAAACACCATATATTTT
CASSDPDSPDYSGNTIYF
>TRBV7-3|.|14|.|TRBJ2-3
TGTGCCAGCAGCTTAACTCCCTCCACAGATACGCAGTATTTT
CASSLTPSTDTQYF
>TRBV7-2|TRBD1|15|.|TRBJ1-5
TGTGCCAGCAGCTCCGAGGGGGCAGGGGGCTGGTCCCAGCATTTT
CASSSEGAGGWSQHF
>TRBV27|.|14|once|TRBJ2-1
TGTGCCAGCCGAGACTCTTTTTCCACTAATGAGCAGTTCTTC
CASRDSFSTNEQFF
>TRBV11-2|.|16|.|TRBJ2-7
TGTGCCAGCAGCTTAATGCAGCAGGGGAGCTCCTACGAGCAGTACTTC
CASSLMQQGSSYEQYF
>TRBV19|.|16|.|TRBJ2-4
TGTGCCAGTAGTAATCGCAGGAACCTAGCCAAAAACATTCAGTACTTC
CASSNRRNLAKNIQYF
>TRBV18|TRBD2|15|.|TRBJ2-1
TGTGCCAGCTCACCTACTAGCGAACCTTACAATGAGCAGTTCTTC
CASSPTSEPYNEQFF
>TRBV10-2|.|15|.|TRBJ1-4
TGCGCCAGCAGTGAGTCGTGGCAGGGCTTGGGAAAACTGTTTTTT
CASSESWQGLGKLFF
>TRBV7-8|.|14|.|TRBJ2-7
TGTGCCAGCACCCCTCCGGACAGCCAGTACGAGCAGTACTTC
CASTPPDSQYEQYF
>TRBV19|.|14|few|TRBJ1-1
TGTGCCAGTAGTAATGCTGATCGCGGTGCTGAAGCTTTCTTT
CASSNADRGAEAFF